This TCR beta chain was sequenced for a study of blood T cell repertoires in COVID-19. Original processing methods: Estimation of nucleated cell counts was performed using reference gene primer amplification. TCRdb's copy holds only in-frame clones and misses some; the assay was immunoSEQ multiplex PCR. The DNA gave D and trimming, while V, J and clone size come from that table. The table lists 200,000 to 300,000 clones, 87% of them singletons. This CDR3 spans 13 amino acids. Between the trimmed V and J ends, which lost 5 bases and 1 base, there was a span of 7 bases. Germline V CDR1 and CDR2: SGDLS, YYNGEE.

This clonotype was obtained from a man aged 55 to 70 who had recovered from COVID-19. Sequenced input: peripheral blood. The V gene is TRBV9, the J gene TRBJ1-3; D is unclear. The CDR3 region is CASRDFSGNTIYF. In DNA, the CDR3 is TGTGCCAGCAGGGACTTTTCTGGAAACACCATATATTTT. Full variable domain (outside the CDR3, taken from reference TRBV9 and TRBJ1-3): DSGVTQTPKHLITATGQRVTLRCSPRSGDLSVYWYQQSLDQGLQFLIQYYNGEERAKGNILERFSAQQFPDLHSELNLSSLELGDSALYFCASRDFSGNTIYFGEGSWLTVV.